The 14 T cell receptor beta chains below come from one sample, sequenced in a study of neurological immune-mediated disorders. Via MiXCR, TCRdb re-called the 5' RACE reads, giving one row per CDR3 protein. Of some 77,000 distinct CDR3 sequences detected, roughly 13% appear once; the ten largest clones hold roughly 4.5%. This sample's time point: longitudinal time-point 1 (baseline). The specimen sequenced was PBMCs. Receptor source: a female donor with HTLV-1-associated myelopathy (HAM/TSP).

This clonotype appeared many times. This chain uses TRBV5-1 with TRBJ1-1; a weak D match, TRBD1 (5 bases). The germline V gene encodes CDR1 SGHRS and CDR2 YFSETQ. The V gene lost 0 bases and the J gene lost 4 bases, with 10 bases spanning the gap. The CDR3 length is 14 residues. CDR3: CASSLVAGSTEAFF. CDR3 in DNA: TGCGCCAGCAGCTTGGTGGCAGGGTCCACTGAAGCTTTCTTT.

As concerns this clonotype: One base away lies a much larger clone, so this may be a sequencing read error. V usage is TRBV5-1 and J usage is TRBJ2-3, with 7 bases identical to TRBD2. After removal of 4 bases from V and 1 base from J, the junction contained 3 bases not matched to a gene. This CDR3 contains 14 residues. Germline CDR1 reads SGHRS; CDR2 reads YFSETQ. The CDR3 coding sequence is TGCGCCAGCAGCAGCGGGGAGGGCACAGATACGCAGTATTTT. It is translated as CASSSGEGTDTQYF.

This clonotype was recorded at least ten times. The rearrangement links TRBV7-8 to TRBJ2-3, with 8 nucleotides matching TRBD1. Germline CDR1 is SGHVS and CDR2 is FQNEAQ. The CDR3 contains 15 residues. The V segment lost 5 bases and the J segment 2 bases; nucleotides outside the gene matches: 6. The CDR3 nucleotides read TGTGCCAGCAGCCAGCAGGGGGCGCTCACAGATACGCAGTATTTT. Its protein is CASSQQGALTDTQYF.

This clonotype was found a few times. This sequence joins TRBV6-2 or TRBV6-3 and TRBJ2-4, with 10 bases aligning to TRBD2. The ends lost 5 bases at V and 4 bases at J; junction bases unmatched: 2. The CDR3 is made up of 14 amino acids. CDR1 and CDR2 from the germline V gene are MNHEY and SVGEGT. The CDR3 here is CASSKLAGKNIQYF. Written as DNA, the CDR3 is TGTGCCAGCAGTAAACTAGCGGGGAAAAACATTCAGTACTTC.

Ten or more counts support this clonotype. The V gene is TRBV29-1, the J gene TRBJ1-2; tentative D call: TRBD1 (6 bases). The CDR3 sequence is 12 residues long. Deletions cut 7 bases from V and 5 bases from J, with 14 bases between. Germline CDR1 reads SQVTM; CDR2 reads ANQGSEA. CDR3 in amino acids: CSATTGLYGYTF. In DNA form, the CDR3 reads TGCAGCGCAACAACAGGGCTATATGGCTACACCTTC.

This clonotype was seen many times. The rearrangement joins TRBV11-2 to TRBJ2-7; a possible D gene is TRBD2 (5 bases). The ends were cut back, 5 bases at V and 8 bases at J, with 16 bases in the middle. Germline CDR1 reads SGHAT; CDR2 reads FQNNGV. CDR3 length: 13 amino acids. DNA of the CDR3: TGTGCCAGCAGCCCGAAGAGCGGCAGCAAGCAGTACTTC. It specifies CASSPKSGSKQYF.

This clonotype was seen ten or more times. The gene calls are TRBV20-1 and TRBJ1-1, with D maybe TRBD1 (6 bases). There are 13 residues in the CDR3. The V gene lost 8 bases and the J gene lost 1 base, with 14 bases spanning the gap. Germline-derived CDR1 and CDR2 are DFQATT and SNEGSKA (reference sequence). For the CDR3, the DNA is TGCAGTCTCCCCGAGACAGGGAACACTGAAGCTTTCTTT. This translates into CSLPETGNTEAFF.

The DNA of the CDR3 is TGTGCCAGCAGCTTTCGGACTAGCGGGGCAGATACGCAGTATTTT. Protein product: CASSFRTSGADTQYF. The gene calls are TRBV11-2 and TRBJ2-3, with 12 bases lining up with TRBD2. The length of the CDR3 is 15 residues. The germline V gene encodes CDR1 SGHAT and CDR2 FQNNGV. V lost 3 bases and J lost 4; bases outside the gene matches: 2.

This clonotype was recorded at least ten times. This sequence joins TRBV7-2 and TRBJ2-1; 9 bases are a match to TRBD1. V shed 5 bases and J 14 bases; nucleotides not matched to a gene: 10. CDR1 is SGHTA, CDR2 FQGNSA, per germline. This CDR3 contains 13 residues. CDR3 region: CASSLEGGQGKFF. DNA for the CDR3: TGTGCCAGCAGCCTTGAAGGTGGACAGGGGAAGTTCTTC.

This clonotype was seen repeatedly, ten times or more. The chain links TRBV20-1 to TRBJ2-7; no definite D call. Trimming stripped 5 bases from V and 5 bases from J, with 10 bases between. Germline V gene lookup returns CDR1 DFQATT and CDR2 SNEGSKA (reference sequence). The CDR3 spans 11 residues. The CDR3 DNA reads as TGCAGTGCTGGTGTATGGAACGAGCAGTACTTC. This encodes CSAGVWNEQYF.

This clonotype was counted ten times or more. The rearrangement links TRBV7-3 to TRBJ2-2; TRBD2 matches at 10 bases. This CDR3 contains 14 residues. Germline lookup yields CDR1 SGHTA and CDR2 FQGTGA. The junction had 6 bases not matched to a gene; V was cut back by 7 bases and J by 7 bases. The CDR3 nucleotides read TGTGCCAGCACCAGCGGGGGGGCTGGCGGGGAGCTGTTTTTT. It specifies CASTSGGAGGELFF.

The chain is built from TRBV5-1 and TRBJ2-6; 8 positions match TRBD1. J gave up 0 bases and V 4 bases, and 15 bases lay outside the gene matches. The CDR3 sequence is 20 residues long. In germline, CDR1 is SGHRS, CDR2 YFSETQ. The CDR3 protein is CASSPTGDPLSLSGANVLTF. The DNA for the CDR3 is TGCGCCAGCAGCCCGACAGGGGATCCCCTGTCCCTCTCTGGGGCCAACGTCCTGACTTTC.

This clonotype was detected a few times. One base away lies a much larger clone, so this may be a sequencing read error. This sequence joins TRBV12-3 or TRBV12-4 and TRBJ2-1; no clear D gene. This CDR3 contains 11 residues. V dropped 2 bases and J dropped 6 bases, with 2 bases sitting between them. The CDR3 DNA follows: TGTGCCAGCAGTTTACTCAATGAGCAGTTCTTC. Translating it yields CASSLLNEQFF.

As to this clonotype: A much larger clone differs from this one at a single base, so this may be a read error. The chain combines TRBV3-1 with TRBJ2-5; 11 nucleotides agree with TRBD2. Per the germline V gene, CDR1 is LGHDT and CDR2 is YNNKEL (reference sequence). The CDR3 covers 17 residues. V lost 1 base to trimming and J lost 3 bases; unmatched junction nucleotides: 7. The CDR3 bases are TGTGCCAGCAGCCAAGGATATAGCGGGGGGGCCAAAGAGACCCAGTACTTC. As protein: CASSQGYSGGAKETQYF.